The 20 T cell receptor beta chains below come from one sample, sequenced in a study of T cell responses to AZD1222 COVID-19 vaccine. Here immunoSEQ multiplex PCR was the method, and the copy in TCRdb shows in-frame clones only, minus some. The repertoire holds around 150,000 clones, with 92% as singletons. The source was peripheral blood, collected 28 days after the second AZD1222 dose. The receptors come from an adult who received the AZD1222 COVID-19 vaccine.

The chain combines TRBV3-1 (or the pseudogene TRBV3-2) with TRBJ1-3; D remains unclear. Trimming removed 2 bases from V and 0 bases from J, with 8 bases in between. Germline CDR1 reads LGHDT; CDR2 reads YNNKEL (reference sequence). The CDR3 has 15 residues. The CDR3 loop is CASSQWTDSGNTIYF. The CDR3 nucleotides are TGTGCCAGCAGCCAATGGACGGACTCTGGAAACACCATATATTTT.

This CDR3 reads CATSDPGGAGATGELFF. The CDR3 DNA is TGTGCCACCAGTGACCCAGGTGGGGCGGGAGCCACCGGGGAGCTGTTTTTT. The V gene is TRBV24-1, the J gene TRBJ2-2; 7 positions match TRBD2. The CDR3 consists of 17 residues. The V segment lost 4 bases and the J segment 4 bases; nucleotides outside the gene matches: 11. The germline V gene encodes CDR1 KGHDR and CDR2 SFDVKD.

The chain links TRBV5-1 to TRBJ1-2; TRBD1 matches at 7 bases. V lost 3 bases to trimming and J lost 1 base; unmatched junction nucleotides: 3. CDR1 SGHRS and CDR2 YFSETQ come from the germline V gene. The CDR3 loop spans 14 amino acids. CDR3 DNA sequence: TGCGCCAGCAGCTGGGACAGTCTTAACTATGGCTACACCTTC. Amino acid sequence: CASSWDSLNYGYTF.

CDR3 nucleotide sequence: TGCAGCGTGACCGTCGAGGGGGGCTATGGCTACACCTTC. This gives the protein CSVTVEGGYGYTF. The gene calls are TRBV29-1 and TRBJ1-2; weak D call: TRBD1 (6 bases). The CDR3 has 13 residues. Germline CDR1 SQVTM, CDR2 ANQGSEA. The V end was cut by 6 bases, the J end by 4 bases, with 15 bases between.

In this sample, this clone turned up once. This chain joins TRBV2 and TRBJ2-7, with 8 bases fitting TRBD1. The CDR3 runs to 14 residues. The V gene's germline CDR1 is SNHLY and CDR2 FYNNEI. V gave up 2 bases and J gave up 6 bases; unmatched junction bases: 6. The CDR3 DNA is TGTGCCAGCAGTGAACAGGGGGCTACTGGCGAGCAGTACTTC. Protein: CASSEQGATGEQYF.

V and J are TRBV5-1 and TRBJ1-3; the D gene is possibly TRBD1 (6 bases). Between the trimmed V and J ends, which lost 0 bases and 8 bases, there was a span of 15 bases. CDR1 is SGHRS, CDR2 YFSETQ, per germline. The CDR3 contains 15 residues. Here the CDR3 DNA reads TGCGCCAGCAGCTTGGGGAGTTCCTACAGGGACACCATATATTTT. It is translated as CASSLGSSYRDTIYF.

The chain recombines TRBV25-1 with TRBJ2-1, with D unclear. This CDR3 is built from 11 residues. The germline V and J ends were trimmed by 2 bases and 8 bases, with 4 bases remaining between them. Germline V gives CDR1 MGHDK, CDR2 SYGVNS. The DNA for the CDR3 is TGTGCCAGCAGTGAAGGAGATGAGCAGTTCTTC. It is translated as CASSEGDEQFF.

The chain combines TRBV5-4 with TRBJ1-1; possible D gene TRBD1, 5 bases. V shed 3 bases and J shed 6 bases, with 18 bases lying between them. The CDR3 loop spans 15 amino acids. CDR1 and CDR2 from the germline V gene are SGHNT and YYREEE (reference sequence). The CDR3 DNA reads TGTGCCAGCAGCTCCCGAACTTTCCGGGACCCTGAAGCTTTCTTT. Translating gives CASSSRTFRDPEAFF.

The V call is TRBV13, the J call TRBJ2-7; TRBD1 might be the D (6 bases). The CDR3 spans 18 residues. V was trimmed by 2 bases and J by 1 base, leaving 21 bases between them. From germline, CDR1 is PRHDT and CDR2 FYEKMQ (reference sequence). The CDR3 region has the DNA TGTGCCAGCAGCTTACTCCCCAGGGGCCCCGAGTTATCCTACGAGCAGTACTTC. Protein product: CASSLLPRGPELSYEQYF.

V gene TRBV3-1 (or the pseudogene TRBV3-2) combines with J gene TRBJ2-5, with TRBD2 as a possible D gene (7 bases). Germline V gene data show CDR1 as LGHDT and CDR2 as YNNKEL (reference sequence). The CDR3 extends over 18 amino acids. Trimming removed 1 base at V and 4 bases at J, with 22 bases between. DNA of the CDR3: TGTGCCAGCAGCCAAGGAGGGGGGGATCCCACTCGGGGAGAGACCCAGTACTTC. This translates into CASSQGGGDPTRGETQYF.

This clone appeared a few times. J is TRBJ2-7 and V is TRBV5-6; unclear D gene. The CDR3 length is 14 residues. CDR1 is SGHDT, CDR2 YYEEEE, per germline. V shed 1 base and J shed 0 bases, with 8 bases lying between them. In DNA, the CDR3 is TGTGCCAGCAGCTTGCGGTCCAGCTCCTACGAGCAGTACTTC. Translation gives CASSLRSSSYEQYF.

The chain recombines TRBV6-1 with TRBJ1-3, with D unresolved. CDR1 and CDR2 (germline): MNHNS, SASEGT. This CDR3 has 13 residues. Between the trimmed V and J ends, which lost 3 bases and 4 bases, there was a span of 7 bases. CDR3 DNA: TGTGCCAGCAGTGAGACCCTGGGAAACACCATATATTTT. This codes for CASSETLGNTIYF.

The chain joins TRBV5-1 to TRBJ1-1; 7 bases agree with TRBD1. V dropped 6 bases and J dropped 2; count of bases not matched to a gene: 7. Germline CDR1 reads SGHRS; CDR2 reads YFSETQ. CDR3 length: 14 amino acids. The CDR3 here is CASTLGGGNTEAFF. DNA of the CDR3: TGCGCCAGCACCCTGGGAGGGGGCAACACTGAAGCTTTCTTT.

The V and J genes are TRBV15 and TRBJ1-6; D not resolved. The CDR3 length is 12 residues. Trimming took 1 base from V and 18 from J, leaving 13 bases between them. Germline V gene data show CDR1 as LNHNV and CDR2 as YYDKDF (reference sequence). In nucleotides, the CDR3 is TGTGCCACCAGCAGAGGTCGCGGAATGCCCCACTTT. It specifies CATSRGRGMPHF.

The CDR3 bases are TGTGCCACCAGCAGAGGATATGGAGACAGGAGCTACGAGCAGTACTTC. Amino acid sequence: CATSRGYGDRSYEQYF. V gene TRBV15 combines with J gene TRBJ2-7; the D gene is possibly TRBD1 (6 bases). V lost 1 base and J 3 bases, leaving 16 bases between the germline ends. The CDR3 totals 16 residues. Germline CDR1 reads LNHNV; CDR2 reads YYDKDF (reference sequence).

Worth noting for this clone: The sample carries other DNA sequences with the same CDR3. The chain's CDR3 is CASSPRRLGAFF. The CDR3 DNA sequence: TGTGCCAGCAGCCCCCGTCGTTTGGGAGCTTTCTTT. J is TRBJ1-1 and V is TRBV5-8; D not certain. V shed 4 bases and J shed 10 bases, with 14 bases lying between them. Germline V gives CDR1 SGHTS, CDR2 YDEGEE. CDR3 length equals 12 residues. Full variable domain (missing parts from reference TRBV5-8 and TRBJ1-1): EAGVTQSPTHLIKTRGQQATLRCSPISGHTSVYWYQQALGLGLQFLLWYDEGEERNRGNFPPRFSGRQFPNYSSELNVNALELEDSALYLCASSPRRLGAFFGQGTRLTVV.

The genes are TRBV7-3 and TRBJ1-2; 8 bases fit TRBD1. The CDR3 totals 13 residues. Germline CDR1 and CDR2: SGHTA and FQGTGA. J lost 6 bases, V lost 5 bases, and 5 bases had no gene match. The CDR3 sequence: CASSPGQGDGYTF. The CDR3 coding sequence is TGTGCCAGCAGCCCCGGACAGGGTGATGGCTACACCTTC.

Concerning this clone itself: Relative to the germline gene, one junction end is altered; a read error may explain this. The gene calls are TRBV2 and TRBJ2-1, with 7 bases identical to TRBD1. This CDR3 is built from 12 residues. In germline, CDR1 is SNHLY, CDR2 FYNNEI. In DNA form, the CDR3 reads TGTGCCAGCAGTGACCAACAGACAGGGTGGCTCTTC. Translation gives CASSDQQTGWLF.

This chain connects TRBV12-5 to TRBJ1-6, with D uncertain. With 6 bases removed from V and 4 bases from J, the gap between germline ends came to 1 base. CDR3 length: 11 residues. Germline V gene lookup returns CDR1 LGHNT and CDR2 FRNRAP. For the CDR3, the DNA is TGTGCTAGTGGGTATAATTCACCCCTCCACTTT. It is translated as CASGYNSPLHF.

The rearrangement joins TRBV20-1 to TRBJ1-1; possibly TRBD1 for D (5 bases). The length of the CDR3 is 11 residues. The ends were cut back, 5 bases at V and 5 bases at J, with 9 bases in the middle. Germline V gives CDR1 DFQATT, CDR2 SNEGSKA (reference sequence). This CDR3 reads CSAEGVTEAFF. The CDR3 DNA follows: TGCAGTGCTGAAGGGGTAACTGAAGCTTTCTTT.